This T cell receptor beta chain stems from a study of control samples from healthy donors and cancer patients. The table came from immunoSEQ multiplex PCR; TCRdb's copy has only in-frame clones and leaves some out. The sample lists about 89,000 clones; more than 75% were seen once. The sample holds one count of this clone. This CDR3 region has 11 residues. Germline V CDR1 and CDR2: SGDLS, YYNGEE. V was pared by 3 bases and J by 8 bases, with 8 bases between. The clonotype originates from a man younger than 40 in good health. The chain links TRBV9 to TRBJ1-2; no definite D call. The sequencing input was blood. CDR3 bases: TGTGCCAGCAGCGCGGCCCGAGGCTACACCTTC. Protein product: CASSAARGYTF.